Listed below are T cell receptor beta chains from one sample, sequenced in a study of shared clonotypes between healthy human individuals. The table came from immunoSEQ multiplex PCR; TCRdb's copy has only in-frame clones and leaves some out. This sample carries hundreds of thousands of clones, roughly 98% of them seen once, and the ten largest clones take roughly 0.29%. The sample comprised naive CD8+ T cells sorted from blood. Every receptor here comes from a man between 25 and 39 years old in good health. CDR3s include the opening cysteine and the closing phenylalanine or tryptophan. Fields, in order: J gene, D gene, V gene, clone size, CDR3 DNA, CDR3 protein. The D gene is left open where the match is weak. Expanded clones are given a class, and other clones once, few, many or no size at all.

TRBJ2-7,.,TRBV4-1,.,TGCGCCAGCAGCTTAAGAGACCGTATCTCCTACGAGCAGTACTTC,CASSLRDRISYEQYF
TRBJ2-1,TRBD1,TRBV15,.,TGTGCCACCAGCCAAGACAGGGCATCGTACAATGAGCAGTTCTTC,CATSQDRASYNEQFF
TRBJ1-2,.,TRBV9,.,TGTGCCAGCAGCGCCGAAGGGACGAGAAGAGGCTACACCTTC,CASSAEGTRRGYTF
TRBJ1-5,.,TRBV7-8,.,TGTGCCAGCAGCCCAATGTCCAGGGGAGAGCAGCCCCAGCATTTT,CASSPMSRGEQPQHF
TRBJ2-7,.,TRBV6-1,.,TGTGCCAGCAGTGAAGCAGCGAGCTACGAGCAGTACTTC,CASSEAASYEQYF
TRBJ2-7,TRBD2,TRBV7-9,once,TGTGCCAGCAGCCCTCCCCTGACTAGCGGGAGACCCTACGAGCAGTACTTC,CASSPPLTSGRPYEQYF
TRBJ2-7,TRBD1,TRBV7-8,.,TGTGCCAGCAGCCCCGAGGGGGACAGGGAGCAGTACTTC,CASSPEGDREQYF
TRBJ2-2,TRBD1,TRBV4-1,.,TGCGCCAGCAGCCAAGTTGCGGGACGACAGGGGGCATTAGGGGAGCTGTTTTTT,CASSQVAGRQGALGELFF
TRBJ1-1,.,TRBV29-1,.,TGCAGCGTTGGGGGCTGGAACACTGAAGCTTTCTTT,CSVGGWNTEAFF
TRBJ2-7,TRBD1,TRBV4-1,.,TGCGCCAGCAGCCAAGAGACAGGGATGGACTCCTACGAGCAGTACTTC,CASSQETGMDSYEQYF
TRBJ2-7,TRBD2,TRBV10-3,.,TGTGCCATCAGTGAAATAATTAGCGGGAGCTCCTACGAGCAGTACTTC,CAISEIISGSSYEQYF
TRBJ1-1,.,TRBV6-1,.,TGTGCCAGCAGCCCATTGGACACTGAAGCTTTCTTT,CASSPLDTEAFF
TRBJ2-7,.,TRBV4-3,.,TGCGCCAGCAGCCAAGAACAGGGCTACGAGCAGTACTTC,CASSQEQGYEQYF
TRBJ2-2,TRBD1,TRBV29-1,.,TGCAGCGTTGGGAAACCTCCTGGACAGGGCGGAAGCACCGGGGAGCTGTTTTTT,CSVGKPPGQGGSTGELFF
TRBJ2-3,TRBD2,TRBV29-1,once,TGCAGCGTTGAATATTTAGGAGCGGGACGTACAGCAGATACGCAGTATTTT,CSVEYLGAGRTADTQYF
TRBJ1-2,.,TRBV6-5,.,TGTGCCAGCAGTTACTCGCCCTGGGGGGGAAACTATGGCTACACCTTC,CASSYSPWGGNYGYTF
TRBJ2-7,.,TRBV9,once,TGTGCCAGCAGCGTGGCCGGGGACATTCCCGTCTACGAGCAGTACTTC,CASSVAGDIPVYEQYF
TRBJ2-7,TRBD2,TRBV10-2,.,TGCGCCAGCACCCATAGCGGGACCTTCTACGAGCAGTACTTC,CASTHSGTFYEQYF
TRBJ2-5,.,TRBV11-2,few,TGTGCCAGCAGCTTAGAAGCAGCGGGAGAGACCCAGTACTTC,CASSLEAAGETQYF
TRBJ2-7,TRBD1,TRBV7-8,.,TGTGCCAGCAGCTTAGGAGGTTTAACAGGGGCCGCATACGAGCAGTACTTC,CASSLGGLTGAAYEQYF
TRBJ1-1,.,TRBV30,.,TGTGCCTGGAGTGTGGACAGTAACACTGAAGCTTTCTTT,CAWSVDSNTEAFF
TRBJ1-5,.,TRBV28,.,TGTGCCAGCCGCGCAGGGCCGAGCAATCAGCCCCAGCATTTT,CASRAGPSNQPQHF
TRBJ2-2,TRBD1,TRBV2,.,TGTGCCAGCAGGGGACAGACCGGGGAGCTGTTTTTT,CASRGQTGELFF
TRBJ2-7,.,TRBV29-1,.,TGCAGCGCTTCTGGTGGTGGGCGGAAGATCCGGGAGCAGTACTTC,CSASGGGRKIREQYF
TRBJ1-2,.,TRBV27,.,TGTGCCAGCTCTCTGGGTATGACGAACTATGGCTACACCTTC,CASSLGMTNYGYTF
TRBJ2-2,TRBD1,TRBV7-9,.,TGTGCCAGCAGCGAGGGGGACAGGTTCGGGGAGCTGTTTTTT,CASSEGDRFGELFF
TRBJ1-1,.,TRBV5-1,.,TGCGCCAGCAGCTTGGGCTTGGGGAGGAACACTGAAGCTTTCTTT,CASSLGLGRNTEAFF
TRBJ2-7,TRBD1,TRBV18,.,TGTGCCAGCTCACCCTCGCCGGGACAGGGGGTCTACGAGCAGTACTTC,CASSPSPGQGVYEQYF
TRBJ2-7,.,TRBV10-2,.,TGCGCCACCCTTAAGGGGGCCTACGAGCAGTACTTC,CATLKGAYEQYF
TRBJ1-4,.,TRBV7-8,.,TGTGCCAGCAGCTTAGCGCGGGTTGAAAAACTGTTTTTT,CASSLARVEKLFF
TRBJ1-5,.,TRBV15,.,TGTGCCACCAGCAGAGAGGTTAGCAATCAGCCCCAGCATTTT,CATSREVSNQPQHF
TRBJ2-3,TRBD2,TRBV19,.,TGTGCCAGTAGTTTGGGACTAGCGGGAGCGTTTGCTACAGATACGCAGTATTTT,CASSLGLAGAFATDTQYF
TRBJ2-2,.,TRBV7-2,once,TGTGCCAGCAGCTCCCAGCTTAACACCGGGGAGCTGTTTTTT,CASSSQLNTGELFF
TRBJ2-2,.,TRBV29-1,.,TGCAGCGTTGAAATCCCCGGGGTCGAAGTCGGGGAGCTGTTTTTT,CSVEIPGVEVGELFF
TRBJ2-2,.,TRBV5-1,.,TGCGCCAGCAGCTTGGGCGGCGGGGAAGGCGGGGAGCTGTTTTTT,CASSLGGGEGGELFF
TRBJ2-7,.,TRBV6-1,.,TGTGCCAGCAGTGCCACCTACGAGCAGTACTTC,CASSATYEQYF
TRBJ1-1,.,TRBV4-3,.,TGCGCCAGCAGCCCTGGGGGAGGGAACACTGAAGCTTTCTTT,CASSPGGGNTEAFF
TRBJ2-7,.,TRBV5-1,.,TGCGCCAGTAGGGGGAATTACGAGCAGTACTTC,CASRGNYEQYF
TRBJ2-3,.,TRBV19,.,TGTGCCAGTAGTCCGTCCTCGTGGCAAGATACGCAGTATTTT,CASSPSSWQDTQYF
TRBJ2-2,.,TRBV20-1,.,TGCAGTGGGAACAGTGCCGGGGAGCTGTTTTTT,CSGNSAGELFF
TRBJ1-1,.,TRBV7-9,.,TGTGCCAGCAGCTGGACAGAGGATGAAGCTTTCTTT,CASSWTEDEAFF
TRBJ1-2,.,TRBV29-1,once,TGCAGTGACAGGACTAACTATGGCTACACCTTC,CSDRTNYGYTF
TRBJ2-7,.,TRBV29-1,.,TGCAGCGTTGAGGACCCAACGGAATCAGTCGAGCAGTACTTC,CSVEDPTESVEQYF
TRBJ2-1,.,TRBV9,.,TGTGCCAGCAGAGGCGGGGCGGCCTCCAATGAGCAGTTCTTC,CASRGGAASNEQFF
TRBJ2-2,.,TRBV7-9,.,TGTGCCAGCAGGGAGGAAAACACCGGGGAGCTGTTTTTT,CASREENTGELFF
TRBJ2-7,.,TRBV5-4,.,TGTGCCAGCAGCTATTGGGGACCCTACGAGCAGTACTTC,CASSYWGPYEQYF
TRBJ1-1,TRBD1,TRBV29-1,.,TGCAGCGCCAACACACCCGGGACAGGGATAACTGAAGCTTTCTTT,CSANTPGTGITEAFF
TRBJ2-1,TRBD2,TRBV9,.,TGTGCCAGCGGGGGACTAGCGGGAAGCTGGGACAATGAGCAGTTCTTC,CASGGLAGSWDNEQFF
TRBJ2-3,TRBD2,TRBV28,.,TGTGCCAGCAGTTGGGGGACTAGGACAGATACGCAGTATTTT,CASSWGTRTDTQYF